This TCR beta chain appears in the sequencing data of a study of T cell responses to AZD1222 COVID-19 vaccine. Concerning this clone: Its antigen remains unknown.

V trimming: 5 bases; J trimming: 0 bases; junction bases outside the gene matches: 13. Germline CDR1 reads PRHDT; CDR2 reads FYEKMQ (reference sequence). There are 18 residues in the CDR3. Generated by immunoSEQ multiplex PCR, the TCRdb table keeps only in-frame clones and is missing some. Of around 110,000 clones in the sample, about 88% were seen once. Study-level points and caveats: The span of vaccine-associated CD4 TCRs extended across spike, with dominance at 160-218 and 743-854.

The genes are TRBV13 and TRBJ2-3; TRBD1 matches at 8 bases. The receptor's source is an adult in good health. The material was peripheral blood, obtained on day 0 of AZD1222 vaccination. CDR3 sequence reads: CASSLLMGQVMSTDTQYF. The CDR3 region has the DNA TGTGCCAGCAGCCTCCTAATGGGACAGGTGATGAGCACAGATACGCAGTATTTT.